This T cell receptor beta chain was captured by sequencing in a study of PD-L1 blockade in urothelial cancer. Turning to the study itself: Individuals in the cohort had been given 0 to 3 earlier chemotherapy regimens. At 6 weeks and at 3 weeks (second dose) after treatment start, blood was analyzed.

Time point here: peripheral blood 6 weeks after treatment start. Sampling of each patient yielded between 1 and 8 specimens, collected pretreatment and on-treatment. Sequenced by immunoSEQ multiplex PCR; TCRdb stores in-frame clones only, minus some. The sample shows around 110,000 clones, 80% to 90% of them seen only once. This CDR3 is built from 13 residues. Germline assignment: CDR1 SGHNT and CDR2 YENEEA. V was pared by 2 bases and J by 7 bases, with 8 bases between. The chain has TRBV11-3 and TRBJ2-2; no firm D call. The specimen was PBMCs, collected around atezolizumab (anti-PD-L1) treatment. The clonotype comes from a man aged 60-69 years with urothelial cancer. As DNA, the CDR3 is TGTGCCAGCAGCTTATCCTCCGGCGGGGAGCTGTTTTTT. It is translated as CASSLSSGGELFF.